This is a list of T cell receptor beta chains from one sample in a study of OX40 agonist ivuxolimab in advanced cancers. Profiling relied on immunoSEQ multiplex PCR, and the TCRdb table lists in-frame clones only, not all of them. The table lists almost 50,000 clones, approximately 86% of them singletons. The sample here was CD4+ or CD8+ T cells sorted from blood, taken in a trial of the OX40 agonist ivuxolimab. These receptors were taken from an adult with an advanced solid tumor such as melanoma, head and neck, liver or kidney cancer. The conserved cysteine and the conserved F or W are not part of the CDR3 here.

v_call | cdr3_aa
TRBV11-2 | ASSSTHQGIYNEQF
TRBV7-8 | ASSTHGGDYEQY
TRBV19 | ASSMRGGLLSYYEQY
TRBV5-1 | ASSKTRGNLNNEQF
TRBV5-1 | ASSRDYGDTQY
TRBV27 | ASSKPGHYGEAF
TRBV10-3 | AISASTGTGGEGDQPQH
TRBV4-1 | ASSQTGGGDQPQH
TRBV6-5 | ASSYPSPIRGEKLF
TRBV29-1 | SDLAGVAPSQF
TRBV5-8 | ASKRGRFSYEQY
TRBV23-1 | ASSQPAYEQY
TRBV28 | AINHYGYT
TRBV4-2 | ASSQSRDSSYGYT
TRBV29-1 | SVGTANYGYT
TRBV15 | ATSRAEGEQY
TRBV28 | ASWGVTGNTIY
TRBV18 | ASSPLGGRYEQY
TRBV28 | ASSRTGDLYNEQF
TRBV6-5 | ASSYGTAGSYEQY
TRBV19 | ASNPAGGGHNEQF
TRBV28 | ASSPGGGYEQY
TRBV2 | ASSGGTEAF
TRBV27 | ASSWGLAESSYEQY
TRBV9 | ASSTLGAASTDTQY
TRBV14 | ASSQSLAGSVEQY
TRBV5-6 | ASSFQLADNEQF
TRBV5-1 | ASSRTVSGNTIY
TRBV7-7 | ASSLAGSQETQY
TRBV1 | TSRFRCAQSRANVLT
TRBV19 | ASSMGRGAYEQY
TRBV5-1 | ASSLVASGVGDTQY
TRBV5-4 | ASSLAHSSYEQY
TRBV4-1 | ASSQRTGTVSYEQY
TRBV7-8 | ASSLDGGGFYGYT
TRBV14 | ASSQDRTRGHEQY
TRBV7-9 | ASSPPGVPFQY
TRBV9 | ASSVGLAPEEQF
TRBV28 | ASSPGTGDFYGYT
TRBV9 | ASSVADAQKNTEAF
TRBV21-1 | ASSIHLYRGRLLDGNTIY
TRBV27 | ASSEGTAGRDQPQH